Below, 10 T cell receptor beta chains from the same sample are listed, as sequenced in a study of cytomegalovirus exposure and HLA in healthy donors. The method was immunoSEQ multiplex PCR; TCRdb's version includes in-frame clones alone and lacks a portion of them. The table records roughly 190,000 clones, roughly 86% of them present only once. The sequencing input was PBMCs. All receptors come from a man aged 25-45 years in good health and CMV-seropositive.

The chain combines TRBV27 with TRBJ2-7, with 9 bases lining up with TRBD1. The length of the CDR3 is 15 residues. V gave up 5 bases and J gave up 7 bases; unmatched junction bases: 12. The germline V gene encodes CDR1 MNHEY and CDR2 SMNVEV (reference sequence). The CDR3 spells CASSTRQGGLIEQYF. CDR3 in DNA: TGTGCCAGCAGTACCCGACAGGGGGGTTTAATAGAGCAGTACTTC.

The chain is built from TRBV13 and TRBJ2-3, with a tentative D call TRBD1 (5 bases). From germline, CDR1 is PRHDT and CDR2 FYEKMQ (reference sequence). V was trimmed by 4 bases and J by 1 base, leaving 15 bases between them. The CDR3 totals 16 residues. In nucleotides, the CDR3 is TGTGCCAGCAGCTCTCTGTGGGGCAGGGGCACAGATACGCAGTATTTT. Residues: CASSSLWGRGTDTQYF. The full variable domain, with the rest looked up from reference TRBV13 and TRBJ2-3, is AAGVIQSPRHLIKEKRETATLKCYPIPRHDTVYWYQQGPGQDPQFLISFYEKMQSDKGSIPDRFSAQQFSDYHSELNMSSLELGDSALYFCASSSLWGRGTDTQYFGPGTRLTVL.

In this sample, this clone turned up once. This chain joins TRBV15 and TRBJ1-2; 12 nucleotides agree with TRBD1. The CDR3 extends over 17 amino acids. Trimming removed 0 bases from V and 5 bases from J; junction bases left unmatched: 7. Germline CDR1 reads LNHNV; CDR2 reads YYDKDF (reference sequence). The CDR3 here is CATSRDIGTGGVYGYTF. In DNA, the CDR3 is TGTGCCACCAGCAGAGATATCGGGACAGGGGGCGTTTATGGCTACACCTTC.

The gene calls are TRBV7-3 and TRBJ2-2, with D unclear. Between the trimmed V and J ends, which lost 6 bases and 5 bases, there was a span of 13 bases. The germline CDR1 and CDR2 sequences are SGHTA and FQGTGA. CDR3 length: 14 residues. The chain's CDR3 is CASRPDFGTGELFF. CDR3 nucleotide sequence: TGTGCCAGCAGACCCGATTTCGGGACCGGGGAGCTGTTTTTT. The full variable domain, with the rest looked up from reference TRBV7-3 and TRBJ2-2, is GAGVSQTPSNKVTEKGKYVELRCDPISGHTALYWYRQSLGQGPEFLIYFQGTGAADDSGLPNDRFFAVRPEGSVSTLKIQRTERGDSAVYLCASRPDFGTGELFFGEGSRLTVL.

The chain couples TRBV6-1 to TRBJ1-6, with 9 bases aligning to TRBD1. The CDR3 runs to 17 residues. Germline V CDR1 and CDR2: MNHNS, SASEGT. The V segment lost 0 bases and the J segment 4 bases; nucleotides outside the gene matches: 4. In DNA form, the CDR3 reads TGTGCCAGCAGTGAAGCGTGGACAGGGGCGTATAATTCACCCCTCCACTTT. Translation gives CASSEAWTGAYNSPLHF.

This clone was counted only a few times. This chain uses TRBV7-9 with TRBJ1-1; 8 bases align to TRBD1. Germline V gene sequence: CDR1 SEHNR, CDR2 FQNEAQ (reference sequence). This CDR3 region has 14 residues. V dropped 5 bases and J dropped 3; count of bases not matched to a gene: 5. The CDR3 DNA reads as TGTGCCAGCAGCGGTACAGGGGGGGACACTGAAGCTTTCTTT. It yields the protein CASSGTGGDTEAFF. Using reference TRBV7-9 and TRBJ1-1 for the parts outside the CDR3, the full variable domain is DTGVSQNPRHKITKRGQNVTFRCDPISEHNRLYWYRQTLGQGPEFLTYFQNEAQLEKSRLLSDRFSAERPKGSFSTLEIQRTEQGDSAMYLCASSGTGGDTEAFFGQGTRLTVV.

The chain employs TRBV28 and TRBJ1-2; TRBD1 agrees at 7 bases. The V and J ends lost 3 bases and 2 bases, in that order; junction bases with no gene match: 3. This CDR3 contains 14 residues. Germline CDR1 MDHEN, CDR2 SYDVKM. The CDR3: CASSLDRQNYGYTF. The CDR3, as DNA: TGTGCCAGCAGTTTGGACAGGCAGAACTATGGCTACACCTTC.

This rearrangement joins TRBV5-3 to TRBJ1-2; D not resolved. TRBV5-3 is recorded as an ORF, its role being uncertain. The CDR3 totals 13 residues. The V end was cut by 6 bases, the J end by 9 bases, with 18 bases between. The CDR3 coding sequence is TGTGCCAGAACCCACTCCGCGGAAGGGCGCTACACCTTC. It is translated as CARTHSAEGRYTF.

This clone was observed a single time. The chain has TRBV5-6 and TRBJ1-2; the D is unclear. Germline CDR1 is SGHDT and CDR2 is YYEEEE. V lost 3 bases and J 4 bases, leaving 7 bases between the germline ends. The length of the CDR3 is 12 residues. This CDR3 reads CASSWSTYGYTF. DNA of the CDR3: TGTGCCAGCAGCTGGAGCACCTATGGCTACACCTTC.

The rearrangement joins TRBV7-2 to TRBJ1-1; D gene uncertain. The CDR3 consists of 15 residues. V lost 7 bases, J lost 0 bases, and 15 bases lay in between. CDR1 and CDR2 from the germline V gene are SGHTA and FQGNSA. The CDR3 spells CASKSEGRMNTEAFF. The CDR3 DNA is TGTGCCAGCAAGAGTGAGGGTCGGATGAACACTGAAGCTTTCTTT.